This T cell receptor beta chain is drawn from a study of blood T cells in healthy people across ages. Background on the study: Template switching captured about one barcoded beta molecule per two T cells. Whole-study results and caveats: Diversity of TCR beta per million T cells declined in a roughly linear way with age. Long-lived and aged donors differed, with more naive CD4+ cells and higher diversity in the long-lived.

V lost 0 bases, J lost 2 bases, and 11 bases lay in between. This CDR3 contains 15 residues. CDR1 is MNHEY and CDR2 is SMNVEV in the germline V gene (reference sequence). PCR was performed a second time for about 7 to 11 cycles using a sample-barcoded 5' primer and a J-beta primer mix. Each CDR3 protein is one row after TCRdb ran MiXCR on the 5' RACE reads. The sample carries 700,000 or so distinct CDR3 sequences, about a fifth recorded once. Russia was home to the donors, healthy Caucasian individuals aged about 6 to 100. This clonotype was observed at least ten times. The antigen is not known. This rearrangement joins TRBV27 to TRBJ2-7; D is undetermined. The origin of this receptor is a man between 65 and 85 years old in good health. Sequenced: blood. The CDR3, as DNA: TGTGCCAGCAGTTTATCGTGGGATGCAACCTACGAGCAGTACTTC. Encoded protein: CASSLSWDATYEQYF.